This entry describes one TCR beta chain. This specimen includes other DNA sequences encoding the same CDR3. The sample comes from a study of shared clonotypes between healthy human individuals. The CDR3 totals 13 residues. V was pared by 0 bases and J by 7 bases, with 8 bases between. From germline, CDR1 is SGDLS and CDR2 YYNGEE. Assay: immunoSEQ multiplex PCR; the TCRdb copy retains only in-frame clones and omits some. Of over 1.4 million clones in the sample, approximately 96% were seen once. Sequencing input: naive CD4+ T cells sorted from blood. The subset: CD45RA+ positively selected. This TCR was sampled from a man aged 25-40 years in good health. This chain joins TRBV9 and TRBJ1-5; D possibly corresponds to TRBD1 (5 bases). The CDR3 nucleotides are TGTGCCAGCAGCGTAGGGGGGGAACAGCCCCAGCATTTT. Its translation is CASSVGGEQPQHF.